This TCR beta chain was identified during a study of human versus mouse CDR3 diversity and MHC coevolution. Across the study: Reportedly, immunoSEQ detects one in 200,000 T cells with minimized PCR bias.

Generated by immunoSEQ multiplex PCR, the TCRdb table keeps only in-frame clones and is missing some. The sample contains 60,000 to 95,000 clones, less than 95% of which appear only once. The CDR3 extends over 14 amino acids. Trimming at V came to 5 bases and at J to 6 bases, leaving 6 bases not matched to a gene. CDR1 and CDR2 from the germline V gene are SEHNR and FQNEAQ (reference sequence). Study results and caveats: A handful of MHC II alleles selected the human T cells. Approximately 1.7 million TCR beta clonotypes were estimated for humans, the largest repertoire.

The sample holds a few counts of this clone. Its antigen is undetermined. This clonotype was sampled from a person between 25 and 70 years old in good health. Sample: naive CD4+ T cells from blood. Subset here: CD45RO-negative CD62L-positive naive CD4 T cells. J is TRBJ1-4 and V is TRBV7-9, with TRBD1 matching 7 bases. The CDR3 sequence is CASSHRDRDEKLFF. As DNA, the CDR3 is TGTGCCAGCAGCCACCGGGACAGAGATGAAAAACTGTTTTTT.